This T cell receptor beta chain emerged from a study of blood T cell repertoires in COVID-19. Whole-study context: Donors in the United States, Italy and Spain gave samples during acute or convalescent COVID-19. Nucleic acid was either cDNA or gDNA, and it came from T cells, B-cell-depleted T cells, or PBMCs.

Measured with immunoSEQ multiplex PCR; TCRdb has only the in-frame clones, and not every one. The sample lists about 240,000 clones; approximately 86% were seen once. Germline CDR1 SNHLY, CDR2 FYNNEI. V was clipped by 3 bases and J by 6 bases; unmatched bases: 16. This CDR3 comprises 17 residues. The clonotype comes from a woman aged 25 to 39 with acute COVID-19. The chain is built from TRBV2 and TRBJ2-7; 8 nucleotides match TRBD1. The source material was PBMCs or T cells enriched from blood (not recorded which). The DNA for the CDR3 is TGTGCCAGCAGTGATTTCCCCCCCGGACAGGGAATAGGCGAGCAGTACTTC. It is translated as CASSDFPPGQGIGEQYF.